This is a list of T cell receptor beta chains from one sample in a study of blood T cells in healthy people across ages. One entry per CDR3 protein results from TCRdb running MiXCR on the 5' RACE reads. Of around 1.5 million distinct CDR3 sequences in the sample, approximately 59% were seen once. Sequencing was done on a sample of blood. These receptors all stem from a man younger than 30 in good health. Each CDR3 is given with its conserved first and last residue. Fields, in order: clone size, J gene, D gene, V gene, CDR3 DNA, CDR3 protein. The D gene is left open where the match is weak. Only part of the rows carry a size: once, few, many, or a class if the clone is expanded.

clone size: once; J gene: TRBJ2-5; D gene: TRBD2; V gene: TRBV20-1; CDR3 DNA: TGCAGTGCCAACGGACTAGCGGGGTACCAAGAGACCCAGTACTTC; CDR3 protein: CSANGLAGYQETQYF
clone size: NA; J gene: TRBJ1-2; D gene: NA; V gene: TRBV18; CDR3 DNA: TGTGCCAGCTCACCTTCCCTAAGATACCGGGATGGCTACACCTTC; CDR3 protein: CASSPSLRYRDGYTF
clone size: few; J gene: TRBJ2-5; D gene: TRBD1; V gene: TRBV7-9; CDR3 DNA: TGTGCCAGCAGCTACAGTTTAGGGACAGGGCCACAAGAGACCCAGTACTTC; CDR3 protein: CASSYSLGTGPQETQYF
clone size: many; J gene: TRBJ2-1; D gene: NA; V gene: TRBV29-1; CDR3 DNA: TGCAGCGTGGACAGCTCCTACAATGAGCAGTTCTTC; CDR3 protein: CSVDSSYNEQFF
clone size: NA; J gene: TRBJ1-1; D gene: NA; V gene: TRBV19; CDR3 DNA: TGTGCCACCCCTAAGGAGACTAACACTGAAGCTTTCTTT; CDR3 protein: CATPKETNTEAFF
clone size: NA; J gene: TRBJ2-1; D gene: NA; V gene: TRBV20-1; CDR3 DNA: TGCAGTGCCCCCTCGGGAGACGGGTTCTTC; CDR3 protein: CSAPSGDGFF
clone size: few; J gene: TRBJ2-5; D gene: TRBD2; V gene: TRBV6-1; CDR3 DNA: TGTGCCAGCAGTGAGCGGGGGGACATAGAGACCCAGTACTTC; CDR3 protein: CASSERGDIETQYF
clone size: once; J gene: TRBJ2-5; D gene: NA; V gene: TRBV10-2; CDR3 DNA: TGCGCCAGCAGTGTATCTAGGTCCCAAGAGACCCAGTACTTC; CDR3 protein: CASSVSRSQETQYF
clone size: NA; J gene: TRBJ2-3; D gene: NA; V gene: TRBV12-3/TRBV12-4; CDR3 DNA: TGTGCCAGCGGTGAGGGACCGCCCACAGATACGCAGTATTTT; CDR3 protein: CASGEGPPTDTQYF
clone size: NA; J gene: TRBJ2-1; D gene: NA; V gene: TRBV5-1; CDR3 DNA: TGCGCCAGCAGCTTTACGATCAATGAGCAGTTCTTC; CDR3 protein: CASSFTINEQFF
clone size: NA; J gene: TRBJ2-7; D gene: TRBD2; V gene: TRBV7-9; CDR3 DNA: TGTGCCAGCAGCCTAAGTGGTGGGACTAGTAGTGCCTACGAGCAGTACTTC; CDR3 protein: CASSLSGGTSSAYEQYF
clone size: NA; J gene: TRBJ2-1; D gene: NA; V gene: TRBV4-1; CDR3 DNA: TGCGCCAGCAGCCAAGTCTGGTGGAGGCTGAGCTCCTACAATGAGCAGTTCTTC; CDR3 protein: CASSQVWWRLSSYNEQFF
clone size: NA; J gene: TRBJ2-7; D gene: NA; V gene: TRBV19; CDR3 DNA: TGTGCCAGTAGTTTCTTTTACGGGACGGACACTCACTACGAGCAGTACTTC; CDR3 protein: CASSFFYGTDTHYEQYF
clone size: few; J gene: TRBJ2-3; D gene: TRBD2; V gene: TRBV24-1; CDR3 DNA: TGTGCCACCAGTGACCTTCCACTAGCGGGGGTCCCAGATACGCAGTATTTT; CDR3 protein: CATSDLPLAGVPDTQYF
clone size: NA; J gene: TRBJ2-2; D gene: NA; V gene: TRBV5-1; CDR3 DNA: TGCGCCAGCAGCTTGAGAGGGCAGAACACCGGGGAGCTGTTTTTT; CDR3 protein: CASSLRGQNTGELFF
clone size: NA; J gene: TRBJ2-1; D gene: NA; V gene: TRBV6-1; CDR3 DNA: TGTGCCAGCAGTGAATTTGGTGTCCGAGAGCAGTTCTTC; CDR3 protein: CASSEFGVREQFF
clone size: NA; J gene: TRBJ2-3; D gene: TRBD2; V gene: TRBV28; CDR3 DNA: TGTGCCAGCAGTTTTAGCGGGAGGGCAGATACGCAGTATTTT; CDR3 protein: CASSFSGRADTQYF
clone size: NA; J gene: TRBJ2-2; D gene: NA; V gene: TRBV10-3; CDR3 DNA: TGTGCCATCAGTGAGTCTCTAGTTTCGGACACCGGGGAGCTGTTTTTT; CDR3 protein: CAISESLVSDTGELFF
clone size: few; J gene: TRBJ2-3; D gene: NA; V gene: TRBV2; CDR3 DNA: TGTGCCAGCAGCTCTGGGTGGTGGACAGATACGCAGTATTTT; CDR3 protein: CASSSGWWTDTQYF
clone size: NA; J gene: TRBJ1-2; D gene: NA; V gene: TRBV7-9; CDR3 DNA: TGTGCCAGCAGCTTAGCCCCCGGCGGAGGGGACTATGGCTACACCTTC; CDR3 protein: CASSLAPGGGDYGYTF
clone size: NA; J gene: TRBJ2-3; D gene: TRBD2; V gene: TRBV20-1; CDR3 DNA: TGCAGTGCTAGAACGACTAGCGGGACAGATACGCAGTATTTT; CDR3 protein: CSARTTSGTDTQYF
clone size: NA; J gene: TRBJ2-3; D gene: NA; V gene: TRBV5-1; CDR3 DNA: TGCGCCAGCAGCTTTGAGGGGAAGTCAGGAGATACGCAGTATTTT; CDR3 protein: CASSFEGKSGDTQYF
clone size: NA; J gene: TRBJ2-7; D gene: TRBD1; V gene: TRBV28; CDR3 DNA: TGTGCCAGCAGTTTGGTCAGACAGGGCTACGAGCAGTACTTC; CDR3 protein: CASSLVRQGYEQYF
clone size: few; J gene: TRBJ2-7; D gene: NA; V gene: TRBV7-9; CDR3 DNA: TGTGCCAGCAGCTTATCTACAGGCCATCTCTCCTACGAGCAGTACTTC; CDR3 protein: CASSLSTGHLSYEQYF